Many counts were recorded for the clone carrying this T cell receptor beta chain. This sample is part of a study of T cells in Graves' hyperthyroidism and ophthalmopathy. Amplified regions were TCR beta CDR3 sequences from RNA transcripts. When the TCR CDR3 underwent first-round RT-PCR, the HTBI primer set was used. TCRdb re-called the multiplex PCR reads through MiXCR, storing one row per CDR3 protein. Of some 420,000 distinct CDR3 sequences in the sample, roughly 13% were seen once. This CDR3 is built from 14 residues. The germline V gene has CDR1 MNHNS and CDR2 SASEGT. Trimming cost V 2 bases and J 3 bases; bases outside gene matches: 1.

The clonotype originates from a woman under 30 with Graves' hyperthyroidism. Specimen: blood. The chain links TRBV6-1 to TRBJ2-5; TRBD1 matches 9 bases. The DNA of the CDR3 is TGTGCCAGCAGTGAAAGGACAGGGGAAGAGACCCAGTACTTC. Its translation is CASSERTGEETQYF.